Described below is a single T cell receptor beta chain sequence and its context. This sample was taken from a study of blood T cell repertoires in COVID-19. Study as a whole: Samples taken during acute and convalescent COVID-19 were collected in the United States, Italy and Spain. PBMCs, B-cell-depleted T cells, or T cells were the source of the cDNA or gDNA that made up the material.

Original handling: The assay estimated nucleated cells by amplifying reference gene primers. TCRdb's table, derived via immunoSEQ multiplex PCR, lists solely in-frame clones and lacks some. D and trimming come from the DNA, and the V and J calls and clone size come from that table. Of roughly 110,000 clones in the sample, 84% were seen once. CDR3 length: 13 residues. Germline lookup yields CDR1 LGHDT and CDR2 YNNKEL (reference sequence). Trimming left V 4 bases short and J 8 bases short, with 14 bases between. The source is a woman in her fifties or sixties with acute or convalescent COVID-19. This sequence joins TRBV3-1 (or the pseudogene TRBV3-2) and TRBJ1-2; D is uncertain. The sequencing sample was made of peripheral blood. CDR3 residues: CASSPGVPGGYTF. The DNA for the CDR3 is TGTGCCAGCAGCCCGGGTGTCCCGGGGGGCTACACCTTC.